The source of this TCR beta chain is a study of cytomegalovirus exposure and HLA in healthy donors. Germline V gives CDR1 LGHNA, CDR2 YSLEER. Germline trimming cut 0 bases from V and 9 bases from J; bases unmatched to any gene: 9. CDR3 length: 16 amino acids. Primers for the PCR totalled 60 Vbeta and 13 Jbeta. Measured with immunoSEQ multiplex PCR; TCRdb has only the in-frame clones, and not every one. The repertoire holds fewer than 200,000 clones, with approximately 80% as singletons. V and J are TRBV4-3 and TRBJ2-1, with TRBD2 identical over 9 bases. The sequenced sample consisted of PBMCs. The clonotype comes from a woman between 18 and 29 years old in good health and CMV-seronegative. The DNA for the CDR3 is TGCGCCAGCAGCCAAGATGGTCCTAGCGGGACTACTGAGCAGTTCTTC. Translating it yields CASSQDGPSGTTEQFF.